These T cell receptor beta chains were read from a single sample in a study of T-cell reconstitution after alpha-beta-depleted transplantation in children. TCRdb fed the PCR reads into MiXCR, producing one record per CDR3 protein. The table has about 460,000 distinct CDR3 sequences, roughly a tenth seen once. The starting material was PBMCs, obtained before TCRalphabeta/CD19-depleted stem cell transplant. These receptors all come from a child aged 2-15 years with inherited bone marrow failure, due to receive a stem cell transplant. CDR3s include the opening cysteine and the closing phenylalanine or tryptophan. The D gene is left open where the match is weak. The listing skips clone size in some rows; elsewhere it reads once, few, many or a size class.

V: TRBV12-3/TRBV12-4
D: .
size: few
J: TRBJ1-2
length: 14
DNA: TGTGCCAGCAGTTTAGAGGCAGGTTTCTATGGCTACACCTTC
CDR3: CASSLEAGFYGYTF

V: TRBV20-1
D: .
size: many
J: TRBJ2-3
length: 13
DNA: TGCAGTGTCGACGGTCGAGTTGGTCATACGCAGTATTTT
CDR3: CSVDGRVGHTQYF

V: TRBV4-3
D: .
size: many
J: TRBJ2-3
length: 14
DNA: TGCGCCAGCAGCCAAGCTTCGGGCGCAGATACGCAGTATTTT
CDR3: CASSQASGADTQYF

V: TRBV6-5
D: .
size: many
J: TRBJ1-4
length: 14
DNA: TGTGCCAGCAGTTACTCCCAGGGTCAGGAAAAACTGTTTTTT
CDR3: CASSYSQGQEKLFF

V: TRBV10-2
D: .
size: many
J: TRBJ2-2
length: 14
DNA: TGCGCCAGCAGCGCCCGTGCGGACACCGGGGAGCTGTTTTTT
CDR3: CASSARADTGELFF

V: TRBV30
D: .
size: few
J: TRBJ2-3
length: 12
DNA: TGTGCCTGGAGCGTCCTTACAGATACGCAGTATTTT
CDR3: CAWSVLTDTQYF

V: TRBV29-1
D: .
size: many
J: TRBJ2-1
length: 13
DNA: TGCAGCGTTCCTCAGACTCCCCACTATGAGCAGTTCTTC
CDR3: CSVPQTPHYEQFF

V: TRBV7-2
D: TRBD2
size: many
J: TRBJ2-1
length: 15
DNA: TGTGCCAGCAGCACTCGGACTAGCGGGATCTATGAGCAGTTCTTC
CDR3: CASSTRTSGIYEQFF

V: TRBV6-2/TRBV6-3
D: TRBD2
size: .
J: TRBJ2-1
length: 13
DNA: TGTGCCAGCATGCTAGCGGGAGGTAATGAGCAGTTCTTC
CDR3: CASMLAGGNEQFF

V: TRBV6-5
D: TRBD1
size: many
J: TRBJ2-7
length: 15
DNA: TGTGCCAGCAGTTACGAGGGACAGGGGTCCTACGAGCAGTACTTC
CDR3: CASSYEGQGSYEQYF

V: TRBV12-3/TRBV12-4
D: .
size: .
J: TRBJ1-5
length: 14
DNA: TGTGCCAGCAGTCTTTTATTGGGAAATCAGCCCCAGCATTTT
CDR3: CASSLLLGNQPQHF

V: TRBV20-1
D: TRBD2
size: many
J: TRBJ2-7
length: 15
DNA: TGCAGTGCTTCCCGTACTGGTCTAGCGGGAGCCGAGCAGTACTTC
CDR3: CSASRTGLAGAEQYF

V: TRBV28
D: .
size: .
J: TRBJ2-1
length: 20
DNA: TGTGCCAGCAGTTTATCCACGAGTGAAGCAGGGATTCCCTACTACAATGAGCAGTTCTTC
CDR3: CASSLSTSEAGIPYYNEQFF

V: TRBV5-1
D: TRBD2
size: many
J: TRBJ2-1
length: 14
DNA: TGCGCCAGTCGTTCTTTAGCGGGACGCAATGAGCAGTTCTTC
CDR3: CASRSLAGRNEQFF

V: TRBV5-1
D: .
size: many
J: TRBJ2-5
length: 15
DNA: TGCGCCAGCAGCAAACAGGGTGGTCGGATAGAGACCCAGTACTTC
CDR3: CASSKQGGRIETQYF

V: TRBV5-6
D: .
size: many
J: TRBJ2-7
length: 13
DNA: TGTGCCAGCAGCTTCAACGAGCCGGGCGAGCAGTACTTC
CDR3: CASSFNEPGEQYF

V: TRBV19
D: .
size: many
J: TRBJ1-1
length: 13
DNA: TGTGCCAGTACGTCTGAGGTGGACACTGAAGCTTTCTTT
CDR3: CASTSEVDTEAFF

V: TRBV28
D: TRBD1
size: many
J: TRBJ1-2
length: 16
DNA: TGTGCCAGCAGTTTATTGGGCCCCGGGACAGGGAATGGCTACACCTTC
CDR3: CASSLLGPGTGNGYTF

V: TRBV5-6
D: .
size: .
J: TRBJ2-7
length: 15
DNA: TGTGCCATGGGCCCGGGGACACTCACTTCCTACGAGCAGTACTTC
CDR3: CAMGPGTLTSYEQYF

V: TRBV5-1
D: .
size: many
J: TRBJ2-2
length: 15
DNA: TGCGCCAGCAGCTTGGTCGGGTTCCGACACGGGGAGCTGTTTTTT
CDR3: CASSLVGFRHGELFF

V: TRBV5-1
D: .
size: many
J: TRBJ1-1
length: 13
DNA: TGCGCCAGCAGCTTGTGGGACGGTACTGAAGCTTTCTTT
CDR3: CASSLWDGTEAFF

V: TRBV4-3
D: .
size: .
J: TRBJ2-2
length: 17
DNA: TGCGCCAGCAGCCACCCTCCGGGCGGGGCGAACACCGGGGAGCTGTTTTTT
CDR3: CASSHPPGGANTGELFF

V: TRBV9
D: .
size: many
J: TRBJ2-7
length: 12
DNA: TGTGCCAGCAGCGTAGCTCCCTACGAGCAGTACTTC
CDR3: CASSVAPYEQYF

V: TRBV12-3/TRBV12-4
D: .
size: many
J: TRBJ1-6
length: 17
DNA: TGTGCCAGCAGTTTTTCGCCTGTAGGGGGGTATAATTCACCCCTCCACTTT
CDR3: CASSFSPVGGYNSPLHF

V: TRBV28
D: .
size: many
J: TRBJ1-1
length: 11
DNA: TGTGCCAGCAGTTTCAGGGCTGAAGCTTTCTTT
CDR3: CASSFRAEAFF

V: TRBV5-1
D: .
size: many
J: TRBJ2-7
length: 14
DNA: TGCGCCAGCAGCTTGGTCTGGGGTACGTACGAGCAGTACTTC
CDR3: CASSLVWGTYEQYF

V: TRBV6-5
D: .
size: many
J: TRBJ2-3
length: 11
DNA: TGTGCCAGCATTTGGAAAGATACGCAGTATTTT
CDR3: CASIWKDTQYF

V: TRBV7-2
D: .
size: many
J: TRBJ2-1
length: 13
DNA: TGTGCCAGCGGGCTGGGCTCCTACAATGAGCAGTTCTTC
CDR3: CASGLGSYNEQFF

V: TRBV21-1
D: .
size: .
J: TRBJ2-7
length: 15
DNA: TGTGCCAGCAGCGGAAGCGGGGTACGACCCTACGAGCAGTACTTC
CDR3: CASSGSGVRPYEQYF

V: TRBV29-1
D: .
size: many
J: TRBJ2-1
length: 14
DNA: TGCAGCGTTGTGGAGCTCCTCAACTACAATGAGCAGTTCTTC
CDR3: CSVVELLNYNEQFF

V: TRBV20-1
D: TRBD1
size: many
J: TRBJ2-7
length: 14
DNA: TGCAGTGTTAGAGGAAGGACAGGGGGTTCCGAGCAGTACTTC
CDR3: CSVRGRTGGSEQYF

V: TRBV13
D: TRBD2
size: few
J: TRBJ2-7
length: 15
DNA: TGTGCCAGCAGCTTAGGGACTAGCATCCCCTACGAGCAGTACTTC
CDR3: CASSLGTSIPYEQYF

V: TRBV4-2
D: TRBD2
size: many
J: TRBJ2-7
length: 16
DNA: TGTGCCAGCAGCCAAGATCAGGCGGGAGGTTGGTACGAGCAGTACTTC
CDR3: CASSQDQAGGWYEQYF

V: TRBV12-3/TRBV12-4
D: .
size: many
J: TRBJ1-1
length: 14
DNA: TGTGCCACCAAAGAGAGGGTGGCGAACACTGAAGCTTTCTTT
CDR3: CATKERVANTEAFF

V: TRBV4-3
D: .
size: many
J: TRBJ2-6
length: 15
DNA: TGCGCCAGCAGCCAAGCCCGCTCTGGGGCCAACGTCCTGACTTTC
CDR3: CASSQARSGANVLTF

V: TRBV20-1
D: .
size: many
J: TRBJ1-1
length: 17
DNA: TGCAGTGCTAGAGGAGTGGTGAGGGGTAGGGCGAGAACTGAAGCTTTCTTT
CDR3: CSARGVVRGRARTEAFF

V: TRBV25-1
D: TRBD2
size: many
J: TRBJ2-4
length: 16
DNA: TGTGCCAGCAGTGAATATCGAGCGGGATGGCGGAACATTCAGTACTTC
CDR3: CASSEYRAGWRNIQYF

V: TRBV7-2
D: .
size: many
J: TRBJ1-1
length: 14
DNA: TGTGCCAGCAGCTTAGTCGGGGAGGACACTGAAGCTTTCTTT
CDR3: CASSLVGEDTEAFF

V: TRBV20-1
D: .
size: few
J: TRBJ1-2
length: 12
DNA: TGCAGTGCTAGACTGGGTCACTATGGCTACACCTTC
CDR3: CSARLGHYGYTF

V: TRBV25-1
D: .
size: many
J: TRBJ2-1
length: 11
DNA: TGTGCCAGCAAGTACGTTGGTGAGCAGTTCTTC
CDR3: CASKYVGEQFF

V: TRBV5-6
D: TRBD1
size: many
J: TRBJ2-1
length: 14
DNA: TGTGCCAGCAATCGGGACAGGGGGTACAATGAGCAGTTCTTC
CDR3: CASNRDRGYNEQFF

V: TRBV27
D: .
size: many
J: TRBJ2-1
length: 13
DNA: TGTGCCAGCAGTTTAGGGACGAACAATGAGCAGTTCTTC
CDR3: CASSLGTNNEQFF

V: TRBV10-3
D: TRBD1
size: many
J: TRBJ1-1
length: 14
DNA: TGTGCCATCGGGACAGGGGTGATGAACACTGAAGCTTTCTTT
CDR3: CAIGTGVMNTEAFF

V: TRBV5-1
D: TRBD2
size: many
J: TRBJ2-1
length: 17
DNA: TGCGCCAGCAGCTTGGCCGAGCTAGCGGGGTCCTACAATGAGCAGTTCTTC
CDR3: CASSLAELAGSYNEQFF

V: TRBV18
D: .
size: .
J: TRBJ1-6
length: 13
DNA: TGTGCCAGCTCTGGGGAATGGAATTCACCCCTCCACTTT
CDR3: CASSGEWNSPLHF

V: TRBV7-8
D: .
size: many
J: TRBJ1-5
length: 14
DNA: TGTGCCAGCAGCTTAGTGGCTTTGAATCAGCCCCAGCATTTT
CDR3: CASSLVALNQPQHF

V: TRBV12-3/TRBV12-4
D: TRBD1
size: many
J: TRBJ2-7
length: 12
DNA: TGTGCCAGCAGTACACGGGACAGGGAGAAGTACTTC
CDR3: CASSTRDREKYF

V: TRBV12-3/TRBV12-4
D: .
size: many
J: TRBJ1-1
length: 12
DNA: TGTGCCAGCACCGACGGGTACACTGAAGCTTTCTTT
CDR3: CASTDGYTEAFF